This TCR beta chain is drawn from a study of blood T cell repertoires in COVID-19. About the research overall: T cells, B-cell-depleted T cells, or PBMCs supplied cDNA or gDNA.

The repertoire was sequenced with immunoSEQ multiplex PCR; TCRdb's copy has only in-frame clones and lacks some. The data hold some 240,000 clones, with 80% to 85% observed a single time. Individuals aged 18 to 89 years were recruited from roughly 22 US areas. Trimming left V 3 bases short and J 2 bases short, with 19 bases between. The CDR3 covers 17 residues. Germline loops: CDR1 KGHSH, CDR2 LQKENI. The sample comprised PBMCs or T cells enriched from blood (not recorded which). The TCR sequence derives from a man aged 45-60 years who had recovered from COVID-19. This rearrangement joins TRBV18 to TRBJ2-5; D not resolved. CDR3 sequence (DNA): TGTGCCAGCTCACCGGTTGTGGCCTCCCAGAATCAAGAGACCCAGTACTTC. Translated: CASSPVVASQNQETQYF.